This T cell receptor (beta chain) was identified in a study of cytomegalovirus exposure and HLA in healthy donors. General observations from the study: Researchers reportedly found TCR beta sequences accurately predicted most subjects' HLA-A and HLA-B alleles. There were some V segments, including TRBV6-2 and TRBV6-3, excluded as indistinguishable. Sequencing had likely introduced a cluster of highly shared sequence variants as an artifact.

Turning to this clone: The antigen remains undetermined.

Germline-derived CDR1 and CDR2 are SGHRS and YFSETQ. Trimming shortened V by 0 bases and J by 3 bases, and 12 bases separated the two germline ends. This CDR3 comprises 15 residues. PCR was performed using 60 Vbeta and 13 Jbeta primers. Sequenced by immunoSEQ multiplex PCR; TCRdb stores in-frame clones only, minus some. The sample carries 150,000 or so clones, more than 75% recorded once. The V gene is TRBV5-1, the J gene TRBJ1-2; tentative D call: TRBD1 (6 bases). The source of this sequence is a man younger than 40 in good health and CMV-seropositive. Sample: PBMCs. CDR3 nucleotide sequence: TGCGCCAGCAGCTTGGGTGGGGGCTCTGACTATGGCTACACCTTC. Translated, it gives CASSLGGGSDYGYTF.